This is a list of T cell receptor beta chains from one sample in a study of cytomegalovirus exposure and HLA in healthy donors. Profiled with immunoSEQ multiplex PCR; TCRdb holds only in-frame clones, not every one. This table has about 98,000 clones, about four fifths appearing once. The sample consisted of PBMCs. The receptor set was obtained from a female donor in good health and CMV-seropositive. The CDR3 runs from the conserved cysteine through the conserved F or W. The D gene is left open where the match is weak. Not every row has a clone size; where given, it reads once, few, many or a size class.

V gene	D gene	J gene	clone size	CDR3 DNA	CDR3 protein
TRBV4-1	TRBD1	TRBJ1-5	NA	TGCGCCAGCAGCCAAGAGGGACAGGGATTTTCGGACAATCAGCCCCAGCATTTT	CASSQEGQGFSDNQPQHF
TRBV5-6	NA	TRBJ1-1	NA	TGTGCCAGCAGCTTGGTGGGGGCAGGCGGGGCTTTCTTT	CASSLVGAGGAFF
TRBV21-1	NA	TRBJ2-2	NA	TGTGCCAGCAGCAAAGGTCGGGGGACGAACACCGGGGAGCTGTTTTTT	CASSKGRGTNTGELFF
TRBV5-4	NA	TRBJ1-3	NA	TGTGCCAGCAGCCCTGCAGGCACTGGAAACACCATATATTTT	CASSPAGTGNTIYF
TRBV5-4	NA	TRBJ1-1	NA	TGTGCCAGCAGCCCCGGTCGGCACAGGGTTATTGAAGCTTTCTTT	CASSPGRHRVIEAFF
TRBV7-6	TRBD1	TRBJ2-2	NA	TGTGCCAGCAGCTCCACCCCGGAACAGGGGACCTACACCGGGGAGCTGTTTTTT	CASSSTPEQGTYTGELFF
TRBV5-6	TRBD2	TRBJ2-1	NA	TGTGCCAGCAGCTTGGTGACTAGCGGGATTGACAATGAGCAGTTCTTC	CASSLVTSGIDNEQFF
TRBV5-1	TRBD1	TRBJ2-2	few	TGCGCCAGCAGCTTGGCACCCTGGACAGGGAACACCGGGGAGCTGTTTTTT	CASSLAPWTGNTGELFF
TRBV5-1	TRBD1	TRBJ1-2	NA	TGCGCCAGCAGCCCCTCGACAGGGGCGCCTGAGTTTTATGGCTACACCTTC	CASSPSTGAPEFYGYTF
TRBV5-4	NA	TRBJ1-1	few	TGTGCCAGCAGCGCGGTTGGGAACACTGAAGCTTTCTTT	CASSAVGNTEAFF
TRBV2	TRBD1	TRBJ1-1	few	TGTGCCAGCAGTCAGGACAGGAGGACTGAAGCTTTCTTT	CASSQDRRTEAFF
TRBV6-1	TRBD1	TRBJ1-2	once	TGTGCCAGCAGTGAAGGGAGGGGGCCTACCGCCGGCTACACCTTC	CASSEGRGPTAGYTF
TRBV7-2	NA	TRBJ1-1	NA	TGTGCCAGCAGAGTCTGGAGGGAAGAGACGGTGAATACTGAAGCTTTCTTT	CASRVWREETVNTEAFF
TRBV19	NA	TRBJ1-3	few	TGTGCCAGTAGTCCCCGCGGAGGAAGAAACTCTGGAAACACCATATATTTT	CASSPRGGRNSGNTIYF
TRBV2	NA	TRBJ1-2	NA	TGTGCCAGCAGTGAAGCGGAGGTAGGGGGTGGCTACACCTTC	CASSEAEVGGGYTF
TRBV18	TRBD2	TRBJ2-1	NA	TGTGCCAGCTCACCCGGACTAGCGGTAGGTGAGCAGTTCTTC	CASSPGLAVGEQFF
TRBV7-9	TRBD1	TRBJ1-4	once	TGTGCCAGCAGCTTACTAGGACAGGGGCCTAATGAAAAACTGTTTTTT	CASSLLGQGPNEKLFF
TRBV19	TRBD1	TRBJ2-7	NA	TGTGCCAGTAGTATCCGGTCGGGGGACAGGCTATCCTACGAGCAGTACTTC	CASSIRSGDRLSYEQYF
TRBV19	TRBD1	TRBJ2-2	few	TGTGCCAGTAGTATCGGGACAGGGAACACCGGGGAGCTGTTTTTT	CASSIGTGNTGELFF
TRBV5-1	TRBD2	TRBJ2-1	NA	TGCGCCAGCAGCTTGTTGGCGACTAGCGGTTACAATGAGCAGTTCTTC	CASSLLATSGYNEQFF
TRBV5-1	NA	TRBJ1-1	NA	TGCGCCAGCAGCCCCCGGGACACAAACACTGAAGCTTTCTTT	CASSPRDTNTEAFF
TRBV6-6	NA	TRBJ2-3	NA	TGTGCCAGCAGTTACGTCGGGGGTCTAAGTACAGATACGCAGTATTTT	CASSYVGGLSTDTQYF
TRBV30	NA	TRBJ2-7	NA	TGTGCCTGGAGCCCCCCAGGGATGGTCATCTACGAGCAGTACTTC	CAWSPPGMVIYEQYF
TRBV7-2	TRBD2	TRBJ2-5	NA	TGTGCCAGCAGCTTGCGGGGGTACCAAGAGACCCAGTACTTC	CASSLRGYQETQYF
TRBV19	NA	TRBJ2-7	NA	TGTGCCAGTAGTATAGGCCAGGCGGGACTGTTGGACGAGCAGTACTTC	CASSIGQAGLLDEQYF
TRBV27	NA	TRBJ2-4	NA	TGTGCCAGCAGTTTATCTAGAAATCTAGCCAAAAACATTCAGTACTTC	CASSLSRNLAKNIQYF
TRBV2	TRBD1	TRBJ2-7	NA	TGTGCCAGCAGTGACAGGGGGCAAGGAACCTACGAGCAGTACTTC	CASSDRGQGTYEQYF
TRBV10-1	TRBD1	TRBJ2-1	NA	TGCGCCAGCTCGTCGCTCGGGACAGGGGGCCTCTATGAGCAGTTCTTC	CASSSLGTGGLYEQFF
TRBV19	NA	TRBJ1-6	NA	TGTGCCAGTAGTAAACAACCGGGGGGCGATTCCCTTTATAATTCACCCCTCCACTTT	CASSKQPGGDSLYNSPLHF
TRBV25-1	NA	TRBJ2-7	NA	TGTGCCAGCAGTGAGTGGACAAGCTCCTACGAGCAGTACTTC	CASSEWTSSYEQYF
TRBV27	TRBD1	TRBJ1-1	once	TGTGCCAGCAGTTTATCCCCCGGGACAGGGGTTAACACTGAAGCTTTCTTT	CASSLSPGTGVNTEAFF
TRBV16	NA	TRBJ1-3	NA	TGTGCCAGCAGCCCCCGGGGGATCAACACCATATATTTT	CASSPRGINTIYF
TRBV6-5	TRBD2	TRBJ2-3	NA	TGTGCCAGCAGTCCTACTAGCGGGATTACAGATACGCAGTATTTT	CASSPTSGITDTQYF
TRBV5-1	TRBD1	TRBJ1-2	NA	TGCGCCAGCAGCGGCGGGACAGGGGTCTATGGCTACACCTTC	CASSGGTGVYGYTF
TRBV6-5	NA	TRBJ2-5	NA	TGTGCCAGCAGTTATATATACGGTGGAGAGACCCAGTACTTC	CASSYIYGGETQYF
TRBV9	TRBD1	TRBJ2-7	NA	TGTGCCAGCAGCGCATCGGACAGGGGACAACCCGAGCAGTACTTC	CASSASDRGQPEQYF
TRBV5-1	TRBD1	TRBJ1-1	NA	TGCGCCAGCAGCCGGCCTCCGGGACAGGGCACTGAAGCTTTCTTT	CASSRPPGQGTEAFF